This T cell receptor (beta chain) was sequenced in a study of blood T cell repertoires in COVID-19. Across the study: Collection of acute and convalescent COVID-19 samples took place in the United States, Italy and Spain. T cells, B-cell-depleted T cells, or PBMCs provided the cDNA or gDNA that served as material.

The germline CDR1 and CDR2 sequences are MNHEY and SMNVEV (reference sequence). This CDR3 comprises 18 residues. Trimming at V came to 6 bases and at J to 4 bases, leaving 13 bases not matched to a gene. Per the original data handling: Counts of nucleated cells, estimated from reference gene primer amplification, were obtained. TCRdb keeps only in-frame clones here, not all; method: immunoSEQ multiplex PCR. That table is the source of V, J and clone size, and D and trimming were worked out from the DNA. The sample gives tens of thousands of clones, about 91% of which show up once; approximately 4.3% is in the top ten.

The material sequenced was peripheral blood. The clonotype comes from a man aged 60-69 years with acute or convalescent COVID-19. The rearrangement joins TRBV27 to TRBJ2-3; the match to TRBD2 covers 13 bases. The CDR3 region is CASRRKGLAGRGPDTQYF. In DNA, the CDR3 is TGTGCCAGCAGAAGAAAGGGACTAGCGGGAAGGGGGCCAGATACGCAGTATTTT.